This T cell receptor (beta chain) was observed in a study of cytomegalovirus exposure and HLA in healthy donors. Study details: Tens of millions of unique TCRs from HLA-typed donors were held in an early release of data.

PCR employed 60 Vbeta and 13 Jbeta primers. The table came from immunoSEQ multiplex PCR; TCRdb's copy has only in-frame clones and leaves some out. The sample lists around 65,000 clones; about 81% were seen once. This clone was recorded once. Its matching antigen is unknown. Study conclusions and caveats: In vitro assays verified that three CMV-associated chains recognized CMV antigens specifically. As a later analysis revealed, most CMV-associated TCR beta chains appeared HLA-restricted. Earlier findings revealed that most TCR beta V segments proved productive either about 90% or about 30% of the time.

The sample consisted of PBMCs. This sequence originates from a man over 45 in good health and CMV-seropositive.

Here the CDR3 reads CASSTGTGFNEQFF. Here the CDR3 DNA reads TGTGCCAGCAGTACCGGGACAGGGTTCAATGAGCAGTTCTTC. The chain links TRBV27 to TRBJ2-1; 9 positions match TRBD1. There are 14 residues in the CDR3. V lost 5 bases to trimming and J lost 6 bases; unmatched junction nucleotides: 5. Germline V lookup: CDR1 MNHEY, CDR2 SMNVEV (reference sequence).